Listed here are 27 T cell receptor beta chains from one sample, sequenced in a study of T-cell memory formation after mild COVID-19. TCRdb analysed the 5' RACE reads with MiXCR anew, one entry per CDR3 protein. This sample has around 200,000 distinct CDR3 sequences; roughly 27% occur once, and the top ten carry about 10%. The sample comprised PBMCs or a T cell subset sorted from them (not recorded which). The source of these receptors is an adult woman who had mild COVID-19 (a few samples of this study predate the infection). Cell type and time point are not known.

In this sample, this clonotype turned up a few times. The chain employs TRBV12-3 or TRBV12-4 and TRBJ2-1, with TRBD2 identical over 9 bases. Trimming took 7 bases from V and 5 from J; bases not matched to a gene: 6. The CDR3 sequence is 14 residues long. CDR3 sequence reads: CASTLSGRDNEQFF. The CDR3 nucleotides are TGTGCCAGCACCCTTAGCGGGAGAGACAATGAGCAGTTCTTC.

This clonotype was counted only a few times. V is TRBV3-1 and J is TRBJ1-2, with TRBD1 matching over 7 bases. CDR3 size: 12 residues. V was pared by 8 bases and J by 1 base, with 1 base of the junction left unmatched. Germline values: CDR1 LGHDT, CDR2 YNNKEL (reference sequence). CDR3 protein: CASGTVNYGYTF. The CDR3, as DNA: TGTGCCAGCGGGACAGTTAACTATGGCTACACCTTC.

This rearrangement joins TRBV2 to TRBJ2-2, with TRBD2 identical over 8 bases. This CDR3 comprises 14 residues. Germline V gene data show CDR1 as SNHLY and CDR2 as FYNNEI. V lost 7 bases and J lost 1; bases outside the gene matches: 2. The CDR3, as DNA: TGTGCCAGCACAGGGACTAGGAACACCGGGGAGCTGTTTTTT. This encodes CASTGTRNTGELFF.

The CDR3 is CASTNLGDLYAVRPQHF. The CDR3 DNA reads TGTGCCAGCACCAACTTGGGTGACCTTTACGCGGTCAGGCCCCAGCATTTT. The rearrangement links TRBV7-8 to TRBJ1-5, with no clear D. The CDR3 has 17 residues. Germline CDR1 reads SGHVS; CDR2 reads FQNEAQ. V lost 7 bases and J 9 bases, leaving 28 bases between the germline ends.

The rearrangement links TRBV6-2 or TRBV6-3 to TRBJ2-1, with TRBD2 as a possible D gene (6 bases). Germline V gives CDR1 MNHEY, CDR2 SVGEGT. The CDR3 extends over 14 amino acids. Trimming stripped 2 bases from V and 7 bases from J, with 12 bases between. In DNA, the CDR3 is TGTGCCAGCAGTTACCCGTTTAGCGGAAATGAGCAGTTCTTC. This codes for CASSYPFSGNEQFF.

The CDR3 DNA sequence: TGTGCCAGCAGCTTTGGTCCCGTTAACACTGAAGCTTTCTTT. The encoded protein is CASSFGPVNTEAFF. The V call is TRBV7-8, the J call TRBJ1-1; no definite D call. The CDR3 covers 14 residues. The germline V and J ends were trimmed by 3 bases and 2 bases, with 10 bases remaining between them. The germline CDR1 and CDR2 sequences are SGHVS and FQNEAQ.

V and J are TRBV6-5 and TRBJ2-7; perhaps TRBD1 as D (6 bases). Germline V gene data show CDR1 as MNHEY and CDR2 as SVGAGI. With 6 bases removed from V and 3 bases from J, the gap between germline ends came to 15 bases. The CDR3 covers 14 residues. CDR3 in amino acids: CASSLRDIHYEQYF. DNA for the CDR3: TGTGCCAGCAGCCTACGGGACATTCACTACGAGCAGTACTTC.

The V gene is TRBV12-3 or TRBV12-4, the J gene TRBJ2-1; TRBD2 is a possible D gene (5 bases). V lost 6 bases and J lost 5, with 8 bases in between. The CDR3 has 12 amino acids. CDR3 sequence: CASRRVHNEQFF. The CDR3, as DNA: TGTGCCAGCAGGAGGGTCCACAATGAGCAGTTCTTC.

The chain joins TRBV7-9 to TRBJ2-1; TRBD1 or TRBD2 may be the D gene (6 bases each). This CDR3 region has 18 residues. Germline loops: CDR1 SEHNR, CDR2 FQNEAQ (reference sequence). The germline V and J ends were trimmed by 5 bases and 0 bases, with 20 bases remaining between them. The DNA of the CDR3 is TGTGCCAGCAGCCCAAATAGGGGGGTAGCTAGCTCCTACAATGAGCAGTTCTTC. Translating it yields CASSPNRGVASSYNEQFF.

The rearrangement uses TRBV29-1 and TRBJ2-7; a possible D gene is TRBD1 (5 bases). Trimming left V 2 bases short and J 7 bases short, with 15 bases between. The CDR3 is 13 residues long. The germline CDR1 and CDR2 sequences are SQVTM and ANQGSEA. CDR3 in DNA: TGCAGCGTTGAATGGCCAGGGATAGGGGAGCAGTACTTC. Protein product: CSVEWPGIGEQYF.

This clonotype was seen ten or more times. This chain connects TRBV20-1 to TRBJ2-3; 8 bases agree with TRBD2. CDR3 length: 15 amino acids. The germline V gene encodes CDR1 DFQATT and CDR2 SNEGSKA (reference sequence). V shed 2 bases, J shed 6 bases, and the junction held 10 bases outside the gene matches. The CDR3 bases are TGCAGTGCTAGAACCGAAGCGGGAGTTTGGGATACGCAGTATTTT. This translates into CSARTEAGVWDTQYF.

The CDR3 loop reads CASSLAGTVNTGELFF. The DNA of the CDR3 is TGTGCCAGCAGCTTAGCCGGGACAGTTAACACCGGGGAGCTGTTTTTT. The chain links TRBV7-6 to TRBJ2-2, with TRBD1 identical over 7 bases. Germline assignment: CDR1 SGHVS and CDR2 FNYEAQ. V was clipped by 0 bases and J by 2 bases; unmatched bases: 3. The CDR3 consists of 16 residues.

The rearrangement links TRBV12-3 or TRBV12-4 to TRBJ2-7; D is uncertain. The CDR3 has 14 residues. V lost 3 bases and J lost 7, with 16 bases in between. The CDR3 coding sequence is TGTGCCAGCAGTTTGTCTACCGATTATAGGGAGCAGTACTTC. Protein sequence: CASSLSTDYREQYF.

The V and J genes are TRBV7-9 and TRBJ2-5; 8 bases line up with TRBD1. Germline CDR1 and CDR2: SEHNR and FQNEAQ (reference sequence). This CDR3 has 14 amino acids. J gave up 5 bases and V 5 bases, and 7 bases lay outside the gene matches. The CDR3 sequence is CASSNGQGAETQYF. The CDR3 coding sequence is TGTGCCAGCAGCAACGGACAGGGAGCGGAGACCCAGTACTTC.

The rearrangement links TRBV24-1 to TRBJ2-7; D uncertain. The V gene lost 2 bases and the J gene lost 3 bases, with 10 bases spanning the gap. CDR1 KGHDR and CDR2 SFDVKD come from the germline V gene. The CDR3 sequence is 14 residues long. CDR3 loop: CATSDSDKDYEQYF. The CDR3 nucleotides are TGTGCCACCAGTGATTCAGACAAAGACTACGAGCAGTACTTC.

This clonotype was seen a few times. This CDR3 is CASSSGQGGSEAFF. The CDR3 DNA sequence: TGTGCCAGCAGCTCAGGACAGGGGGGATCTGAAGCTTTCTTT. The chain uses TRBV7-3 and TRBJ1-1; 10 bases are shared with TRBD1. Trimming removed 4 bases from V and 6 bases from J; junction bases left unmatched: 5. The CDR3 totals 14 residues. Germline values: CDR1 SGHTA, CDR2 FQGTGA.

This clonotype was observed a few times. This chain connects TRBV6-5 to TRBJ2-1, with 10 nucleotides matching TRBD2. This CDR3 has 15 residues. The ends lost 2 bases at V and 6 bases at J; junction bases unmatched: 4. Germline V gene data show CDR1 as MNHEY and CDR2 as SVGAGI. The CDR3 sequence: CASSYASGSSNEQFF. In DNA form, the CDR3 reads TGTGCCAGCAGTTACGCTAGCGGGAGTTCCAATGAGCAGTTCTTC.

This chain uses TRBV12-3 or TRBV12-4 with TRBJ1-1; D possibly corresponds to TRBD1 (5 bases). Deletions cut 8 bases from V and 6 bases from J, with 13 bases between. This CDR3 spans 12 amino acids. Here the CDR3 reads CASCLGGAEAFF. CDR3 DNA sequence: TGTGCCAGCTGCCTCGGGGGGGCTGAAGCTTTCTTT.

This chain links TRBV6-6 with TRBJ2-3, with unresolved D. Germline V gene lookup returns CDR1 MNHNY and CDR2 SVGAGI (reference sequence). Trimming cost V 3 bases and J 6 bases, with 16 bases left between them. The CDR3 is 15 amino acids. This CDR3 is CASSYRAGRSDTQYF. CDR3 coding DNA: TGTGCCAGCAGTTATAGGGCAGGTCGGTCGGATACGCAGTATTTT.

The genes are TRBV5-1 and TRBJ2-1; weak D call: TRBD1 (6 bases). CDR1 is SGHRS, CDR2 YFSETQ, per germline. This CDR3 spans 15 amino acids. Trimming cost V 2 bases and J 0 bases, with 9 bases left between them. The CDR3 loop is CASSFGQSSYNEQFF. CDR3 nucleotide sequence: TGCGCCAGCAGCTTTGGACAGAGCTCCTACAATGAGCAGTTCTTC.

This clonotype was picked up a small number of times. The rearrangement uses TRBV5-1 and TRBJ1-2; 7 nucleotides match TRBD1. CDR1 is SGHRS and CDR2 is YFSETQ in the germline V gene. With V trimmed by 4 bases and J by 4 bases, 10 bases remained unmatched. The CDR3 is made up of 15 amino acids. The CDR3 sequence: CASSPGQNPGYGYTF. The CDR3 bases are TGCGCCAGCAGCCCGGGACAGAACCCCGGCTATGGCTACACCTTC.

The V gene is TRBV12-3 or TRBV12-4, the J gene TRBJ2-7; a weak D match, TRBD1 (5 bases). The CDR3 consists of 15 residues. Trimming left V 4 bases short and J 3 bases short, with 16 bases between. DNA of the CDR3: TGTGCCAGCAGTTCCTCCGGAAAAGGGGACTACGAGCAGTACTTC. Translating it yields CASSSSGKGDYEQYF.

This clonotype showed up just once. This chain connects TRBV20-1 to TRBJ2-7; TRBD2 matches at 8 bases. The junction had 8 bases not matched to a gene; V was cut back by 2 bases and J by 5 bases. Germline values: CDR1 DFQATT, CDR2 SNEGSKA (reference sequence). The CDR3 is 14 residues long. DNA of the CDR3: TGCAGTGCTAGACGGGGGGGGCCGTTGGACGAGCAGTACTTC. Encoded protein: CSARRGGPLDEQYF.

The gene calls are TRBV7-9 and TRBJ2-5; no clear D. The V gene's germline CDR1 is SEHNR and CDR2 FQNEAQ (reference sequence). V was shortened by 0 bases and J by 3 bases, with 8 bases between the two germline ends. This CDR3 is built from 14 residues. DNA for the CDR3: TGTGCCAGCAGCTTAGCGCTGGTAGAAGAGACCCAGTACTTC. Its translation: CASSLALVEETQYF.

This clonotype was counted a few times. The chain joins TRBV5-1 to TRBJ2-7; 9 bases align to TRBD1. Germline trimming cut 4 bases from V and 3 bases from J; bases unmatched to any gene: 8. This CDR3 spans 15 amino acids. Per germline, CDR1 SGHRS and CDR2 YFSETQ. The CDR3 is CASSSGTGSYYEQYF. CDR3 DNA: TGCGCCAGCAGCAGCGGGACAGGGAGTTACTACGAGCAGTACTTC.

This clonotype has a handful of counts. The genes are TRBV14 and TRBJ2-1; TRBD2 matches at 8 bases. The germline CDR1 and CDR2 sequences are SGHDN and FVKESK. The length of the CDR3 is 17 residues. V lost 3 bases, J lost 3 bases, and 10 bases stayed unmatched. CDR3 region: CASSHMGGLGLYNEQFF. DNA of the CDR3: TGTGCCAGCAGCCACATGGGGGGACTAGGTCTCTACAATGAGCAGTTCTTC.

The chain uses TRBV11-3 and TRBJ2-7; D tentatively reads TRBD1 or TRBD2 (6 bases each). CDR1 and CDR2 from the germline V gene are SGHNT and YENEEA. The CDR3 extends over 11 amino acids. The V and J ends lost 8 bases and 9 bases respectively, with 14 bases between them. The CDR3 DNA is TGTGCCAGCGGAAATGAGGGGGGGCAGTACTTC. Translated: CASGNEGGQYF.